This T cell receptor (beta chain) originates from a study of blood T cell repertoires in COVID-19. Turning to the study itself: From the United States, Italy and Spain came samples of acute and convalescent COVID-19.

Germline values: CDR1 LGHDT, CDR2 YNNKEL (reference sequence). The CDR3 extends over 14 amino acids. V trimming: 6 bases; J trimming: 2 bases; junction bases outside the gene matches: 5. The repertoire was sequenced with immunoSEQ multiplex PCR; TCRdb's copy has only in-frame clones and lacks some. The data contain more than 95,000 clones, around three quarters of them singletons. The V call is TRBV3-1 (or the pseudogene TRBV3-2), the J call TRBJ2-7; 9 bases are a match to TRBD1. This receptor was obtained from a man aged 35 to 55 with active or convalescent COVID-19. Sequences were obtained from peripheral blood. The CDR3 protein is CASSRTGGTYEQYF. The CDR3, as DNA: TGTGCCAGCAGTCGAACAGGGGGCACCTACGAGCAGTACTTC.